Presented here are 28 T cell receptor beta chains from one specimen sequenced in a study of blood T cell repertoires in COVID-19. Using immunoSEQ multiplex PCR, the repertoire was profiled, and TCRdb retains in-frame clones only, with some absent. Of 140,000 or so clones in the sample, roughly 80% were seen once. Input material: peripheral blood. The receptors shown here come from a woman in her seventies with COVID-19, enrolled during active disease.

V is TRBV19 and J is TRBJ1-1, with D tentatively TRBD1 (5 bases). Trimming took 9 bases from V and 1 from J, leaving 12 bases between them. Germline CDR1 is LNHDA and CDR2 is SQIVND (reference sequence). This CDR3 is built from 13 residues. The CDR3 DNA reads TGTGCCAGCACTGACAGCTGGAACACTGAAGCTTTCTTT. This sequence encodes CASTDSWNTEAFF.

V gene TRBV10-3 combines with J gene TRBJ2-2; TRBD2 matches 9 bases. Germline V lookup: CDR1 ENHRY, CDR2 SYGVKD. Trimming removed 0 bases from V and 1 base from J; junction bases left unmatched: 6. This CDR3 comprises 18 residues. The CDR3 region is CAISESGTSRLNTGELFF. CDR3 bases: TGTGCCATCAGTGAGTCCGGGACTAGCCGTTTGAACACCGGGGAGCTGTTTTTT.

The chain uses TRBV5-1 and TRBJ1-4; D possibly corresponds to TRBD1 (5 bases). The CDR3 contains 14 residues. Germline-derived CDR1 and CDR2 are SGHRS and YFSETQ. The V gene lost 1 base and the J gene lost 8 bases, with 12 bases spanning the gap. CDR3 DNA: TGCGCCAGCAGCTTGCAGGGCGTGGGAGAAAAACTGTTTTTT. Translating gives CASSLQGVGEKLFF.

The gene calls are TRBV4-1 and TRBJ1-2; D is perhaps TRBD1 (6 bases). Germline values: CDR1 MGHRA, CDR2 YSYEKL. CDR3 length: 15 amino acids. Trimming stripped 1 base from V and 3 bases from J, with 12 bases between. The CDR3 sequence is CASSQVWPGDYGYTF. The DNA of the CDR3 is TGCGCCAGCAGCCAAGTCTGGCCAGGGGACTATGGCTACACCTTC.

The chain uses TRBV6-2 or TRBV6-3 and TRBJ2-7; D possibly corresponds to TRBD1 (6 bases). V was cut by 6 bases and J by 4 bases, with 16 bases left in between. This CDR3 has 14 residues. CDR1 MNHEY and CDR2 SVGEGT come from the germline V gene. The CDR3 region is CASSPTGSQYEQYF. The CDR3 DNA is TGTGCCAGCAGCCCGACAGGATCCCAATACGAGCAGTACTTC.

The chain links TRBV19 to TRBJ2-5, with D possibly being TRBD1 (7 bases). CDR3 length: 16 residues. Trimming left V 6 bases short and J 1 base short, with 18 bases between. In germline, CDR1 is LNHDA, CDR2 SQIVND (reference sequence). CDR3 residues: CASSLWGRGAQETQYF. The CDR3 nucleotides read TGTGCCAGTAGCCTTTGGGGCAGGGGGGCCCAAGAGACCCAGTACTTC. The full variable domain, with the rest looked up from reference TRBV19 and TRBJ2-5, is DGGITQSPKYLFRKEGQNVTLSCEQNLNHDAMYWYRQDPGQGLRLIYYSQIVNDFQKGDIAEGYSVSREKKESFPLTVTSAQKNPTAFYLCASSLWGRGAQETQYFGPGTRLLVL.

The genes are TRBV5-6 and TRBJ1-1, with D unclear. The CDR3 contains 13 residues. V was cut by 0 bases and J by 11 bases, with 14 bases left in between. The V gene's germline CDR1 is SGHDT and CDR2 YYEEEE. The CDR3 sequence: CASSLGGLGWAFF. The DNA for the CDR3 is TGTGCCAGCAGCTTGGGCGGCCTTGGTTGGGCTTTCTTT.

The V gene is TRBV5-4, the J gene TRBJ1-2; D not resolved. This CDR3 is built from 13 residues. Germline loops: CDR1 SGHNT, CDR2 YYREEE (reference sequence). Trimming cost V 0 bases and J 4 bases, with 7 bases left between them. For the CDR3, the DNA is TGTGCCAGCAGCTTGGCAGGAACCTATGGCTACACCTTC. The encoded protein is CASSLAGTYGYTF.

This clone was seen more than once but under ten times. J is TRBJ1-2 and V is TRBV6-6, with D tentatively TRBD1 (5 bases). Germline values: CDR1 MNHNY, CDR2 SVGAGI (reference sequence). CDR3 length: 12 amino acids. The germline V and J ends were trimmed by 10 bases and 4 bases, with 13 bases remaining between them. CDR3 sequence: CATATGLYGYTF. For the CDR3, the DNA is TGTGCCACCGCCACAGGCCTCTATGGCTACACCTTC.

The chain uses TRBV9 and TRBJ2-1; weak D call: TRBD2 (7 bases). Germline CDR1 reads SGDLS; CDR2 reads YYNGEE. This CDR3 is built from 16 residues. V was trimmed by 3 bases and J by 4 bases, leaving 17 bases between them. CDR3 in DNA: TGTGCCAGCAGCGAACGGGGGGCGCCCACGTACAATGAGCAGTTCTTC. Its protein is CASSERGAPTYNEQFF.

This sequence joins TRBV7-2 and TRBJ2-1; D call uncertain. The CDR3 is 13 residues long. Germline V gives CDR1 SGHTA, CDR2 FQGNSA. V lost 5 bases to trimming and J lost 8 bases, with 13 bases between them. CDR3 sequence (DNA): TGTGCCAGCAGCCCCTATATTAGAGATGAGCAGTTCTTC. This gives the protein CASSPYIRDEQFF.

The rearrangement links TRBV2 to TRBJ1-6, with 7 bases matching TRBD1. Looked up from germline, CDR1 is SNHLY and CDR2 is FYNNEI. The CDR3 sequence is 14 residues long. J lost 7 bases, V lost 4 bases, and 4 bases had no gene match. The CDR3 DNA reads TGTGCCAGCAGTGTTGGACAGGAAAATTCACCCCTCCACTTT. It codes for CASSVGQENSPLHF.

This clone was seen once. The CDR3 reads CASSEVSMPSYEQYF. The CDR3 bases are TGTGCCAGCAGTGAAGTCTCTATGCCCTCCTACGAGCAGTACTTC. The chain links TRBV6-1 to TRBJ2-7; D uncertain. V was clipped by 1 base and J by 0 bases, with 10 bases between them. The germline V gene encodes CDR1 MNHNS and CDR2 SASEGT. The CDR3 length is 15 residues.

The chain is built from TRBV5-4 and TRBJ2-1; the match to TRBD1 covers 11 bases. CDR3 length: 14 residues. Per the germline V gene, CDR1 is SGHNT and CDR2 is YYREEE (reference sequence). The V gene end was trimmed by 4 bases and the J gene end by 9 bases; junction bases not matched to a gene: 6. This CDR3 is CASSAGQGVGEQFF. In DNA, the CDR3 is TGTGCCAGCAGCGCGGGACAGGGGGTAGGTGAGCAGTTCTTC.

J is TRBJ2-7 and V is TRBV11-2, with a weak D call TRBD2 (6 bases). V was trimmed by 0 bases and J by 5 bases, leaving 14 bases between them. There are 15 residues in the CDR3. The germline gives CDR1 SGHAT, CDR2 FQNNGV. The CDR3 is CASSLDVGDSNEQYF. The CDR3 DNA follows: TGTGCCAGCAGCTTAGATGTGGGGGACTCTAACGAGCAGTACTTC. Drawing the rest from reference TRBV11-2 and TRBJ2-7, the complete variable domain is EAGVAQSPRYKIIEKRQSVAFWCNPISGHATLYWYQQILGQGPKLLIQFQNNGVVDDSQLPKDRFSAERLKGVDSTLKIQPAKLEDSAVYLCASSLDVGDSNEQYFGPGTRLTVT.

CDR3 sequence: CASSDGDFSNQPQHF. For the CDR3, the DNA is TGTGCCAGCAGTGACGGTGACTTTAGCAATCAGCCCCAGCATTTT. This rearrangement joins TRBV6-1 to TRBJ1-5; the D is unclear. Trimming cost V 3 bases and J 0 bases, with 9 bases left between them. Germline V CDR1 and CDR2: MNHNS, SASEGT. The CDR3 is 15 amino acids.

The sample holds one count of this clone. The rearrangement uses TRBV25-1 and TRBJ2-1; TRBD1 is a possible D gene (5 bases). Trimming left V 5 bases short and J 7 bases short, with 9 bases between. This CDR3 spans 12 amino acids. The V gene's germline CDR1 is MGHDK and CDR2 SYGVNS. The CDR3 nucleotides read TGTGCCAGCAGTTCAGGGAAGAATGAGCAGTTCTTC. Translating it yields CASSSGKNEQFF. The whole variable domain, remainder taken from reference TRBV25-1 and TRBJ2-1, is EADIYQTPRYLVIGTGKKITLECSQTMGHDKMYWYQQDPGMELHLIHYSYGVNSTEKGDLSSESTVSRIRTEHFPLTLESARPSHTSQYLCASSSGKNEQFFGPGTRLTVL.

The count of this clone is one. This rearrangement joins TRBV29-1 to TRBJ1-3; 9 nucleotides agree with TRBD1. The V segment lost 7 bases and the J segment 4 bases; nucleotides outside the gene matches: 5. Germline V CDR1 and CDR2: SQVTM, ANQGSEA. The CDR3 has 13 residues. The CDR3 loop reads CSATTGGGNTIYF. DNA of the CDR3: TGCAGCGCCACCACAGGGGGCGGAAACACCATATATTTT. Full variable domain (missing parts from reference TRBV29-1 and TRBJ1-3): SAVISQKPSRDICQRGTSLTIQCQVDSQVTMMFWYRQQPGQSLTLIATANQGSEATYESGFVIDKFPISRPNLTFSTLTVSNMSPEDSSIYLCSATTGGGNTIYFGEGSWLTVV.

In nucleotides, the CDR3 is TGTGCCAGTACATCAGGGGTTTATGGCTACACCTTC. Translated: CASTSGVYGYTF. The chain is built from TRBV19 and TRBJ1-2; D is perhaps TRBD1 (6 bases). Germline CDR1 is LNHDA and CDR2 is SQIVND (reference sequence). With 7 bases removed from V and 5 bases from J, the gap between germline ends came to 11 bases. This CDR3 comprises 12 residues.

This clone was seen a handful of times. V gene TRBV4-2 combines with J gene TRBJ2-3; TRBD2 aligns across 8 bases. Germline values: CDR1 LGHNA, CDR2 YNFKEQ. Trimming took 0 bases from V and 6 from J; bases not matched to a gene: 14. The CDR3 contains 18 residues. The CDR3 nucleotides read TGTGCCAGCAGCCAAGATCCCGGGACTAGAGAAGGGATCGATACGCAGTATTTT. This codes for CASSQDPGTREGIDTQYF.

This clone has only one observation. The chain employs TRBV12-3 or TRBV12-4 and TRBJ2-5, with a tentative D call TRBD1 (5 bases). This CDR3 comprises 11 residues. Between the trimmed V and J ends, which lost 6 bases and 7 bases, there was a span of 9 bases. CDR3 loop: CASRNDRTQYF. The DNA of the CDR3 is TGTGCCAGCAGGAACGACAGGACCCAGTACTTC.

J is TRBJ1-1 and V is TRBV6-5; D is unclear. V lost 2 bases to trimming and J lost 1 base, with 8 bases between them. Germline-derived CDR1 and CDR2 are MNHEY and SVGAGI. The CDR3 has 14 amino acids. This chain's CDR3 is CASSYRESNTEAFF. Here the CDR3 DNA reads TGTGCCAGCAGTTACAGGGAGTCGAACACTGAAGCTTTCTTT.

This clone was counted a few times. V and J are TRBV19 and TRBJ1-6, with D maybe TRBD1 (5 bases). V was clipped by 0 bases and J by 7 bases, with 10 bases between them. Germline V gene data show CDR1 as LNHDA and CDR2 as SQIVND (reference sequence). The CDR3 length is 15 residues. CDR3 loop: CASSIDPGGNSPLHF. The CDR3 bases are TGTGCCAGTAGTATAGATCCGGGGGGAAATTCACCCCTCCACTTT.

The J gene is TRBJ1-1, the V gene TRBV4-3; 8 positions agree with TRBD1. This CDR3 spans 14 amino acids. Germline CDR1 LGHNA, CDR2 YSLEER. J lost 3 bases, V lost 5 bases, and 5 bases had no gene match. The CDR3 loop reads CASSSNRGYTEAFF. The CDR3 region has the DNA TGCGCCAGCAGCTCCAACAGGGGGTACACTGAAGCTTTCTTT.

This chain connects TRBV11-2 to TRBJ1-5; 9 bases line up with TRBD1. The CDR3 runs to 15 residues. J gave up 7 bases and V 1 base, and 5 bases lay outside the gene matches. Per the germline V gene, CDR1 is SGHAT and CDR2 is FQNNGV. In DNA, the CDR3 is TGTGCCAGCAGCTTAGCTCCGACAGGGGGGCAGCCCCAGCATTTT. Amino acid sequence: CASSLAPTGGQPQHF.

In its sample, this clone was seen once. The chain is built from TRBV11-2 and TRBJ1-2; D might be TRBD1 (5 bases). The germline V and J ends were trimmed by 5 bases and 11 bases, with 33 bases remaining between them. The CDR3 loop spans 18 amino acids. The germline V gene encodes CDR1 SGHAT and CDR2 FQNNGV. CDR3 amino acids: CASSPGPGVRGRLEGYTF. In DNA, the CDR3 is TGTGCCAGCAGCCCGGGGCCGGGGGTCCGGGGCCGGCTGGAGGGATACACCTTC.

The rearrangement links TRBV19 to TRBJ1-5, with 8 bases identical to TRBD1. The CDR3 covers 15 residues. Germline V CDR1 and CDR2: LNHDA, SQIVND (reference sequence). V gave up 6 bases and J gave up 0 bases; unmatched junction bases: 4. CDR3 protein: CASRGQVYSNQPQHF. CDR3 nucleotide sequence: TGTGCCAGTAGGGGACAGGTATATAGCAATCAGCCCCAGCATTTT.

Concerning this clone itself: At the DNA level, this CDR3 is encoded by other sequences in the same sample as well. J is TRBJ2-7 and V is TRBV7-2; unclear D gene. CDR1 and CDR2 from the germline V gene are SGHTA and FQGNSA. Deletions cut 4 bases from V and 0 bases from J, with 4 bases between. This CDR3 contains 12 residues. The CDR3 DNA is TGTGCCAGCAGCTCGAGCTCCTACGAGCAGTACTTC. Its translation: CASSSSSYEQYF. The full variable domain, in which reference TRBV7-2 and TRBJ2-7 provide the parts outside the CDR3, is GAGVSQSPSNKVTEKGKDVELRCDPISGHTALYWYRQSLGQGLEFLIYFQGNSAPDKSGLPSDRFSAERTGGSVSTLTIQRTQQEDSAVYLCASSSSSYEQYFGPGTRLTVT.